This TCR beta chain was found in a study of CD8 T cells in ankylosing spondylitis. About this clonotype: The target antigen is unknown.

Library preparation for TCR beta used quantitative 5'-RACE with molecular barcodes. TCRdb ran MiXCR on the 5' RACE reads and lists one entry per CDR3 protein. The data show roughly 670,000 distinct CDR3 sequences, 15% to 20% seen once. The germline V gene encodes CDR1 MGHRA and CDR2 YSYEKL. Losses at the gene ends were 6 bases for V and 8 bases for J; bases not matched to a gene: 6. This CDR3 contains 13 residues. Study-wide findings and caveats: Relatively scarce in peripheral blood, disease-linked clones were CD8+. From matched ankylosing spondylitis synovial fluid, disease-linked clones were reportedly recovered at significantly enriched levels. Past research had described some motif variants in reactive arthritis synovial fluid and blood. The study identified a TCR beta motif of under ten highly homologous variants that appeared characteristic of ankylosing spondylitis blood.

This TCR derives from a male donor with ankylosing spondylitis. Source material: blood, either unsorted or a sorted T cell fraction (not recorded which). J is TRBJ2-1 and V is TRBV4-1, with TRBD1 identical over 8 bases. The CDR3 DNA sequence: TGCGCCAGCAGGCGGACAGGGACGGATGAGCAGTTCTTC. Its protein product is CASRRTGTDEQFF.